Listed below are T cell receptor beta chains from one sample, sequenced in a study of radiotherapy plus CTLA-4 blockade in lung cancer. TCRdb's table, derived via immunoSEQ multiplex PCR, lists solely in-frame clones and lacks some. Of 100,000 or so clones in the sample, roughly four fifths are singletons; the top ten hold roughly 24%. This material consisted of peripheral blood, taken from a patient treated with radiotherapy plus ipilimumab. The receptors stem from a human donor with non-small cell lung cancer that progressed on radiotherapy plus ipilimumab. CDR3s include the opening cysteine and the closing phenylalanine or tryptophan. Fields, in order: J gene, V gene, clone size, D gene, CDR3 DNA, CDR3 protein. A D gene is named only where the DNA matches it firmly. Clone sizes are given selectively: once, few, many, or a class where the clone is expanded.

>TRBJ2-3|TRBV27|once|TRBD2
TGTGCCAGCATTGGCGGGAGGATCGGAGATACGCAGTATTTT
CASIGGRIGDTQYF
>TRBJ2-1|TRBV5-8|.|.
TGTGCCAGCAGTGACGGGGGCGATCAGTTCTTC
CASSDGGDQFF
>TRBJ2-7|TRBV18|.|.
TGTGCCAGCTCACCACCCAGGTCTTCAGGCTACGAGCAGTACTTC
CASSPPRSSGYEQYF
>TRBJ2-7|TRBV6-6|.|.
TGTGCCAGCAGTGATTTAGGGTCAGGGGTGTACGAGCAGTACTTC
CASSDLGSGVYEQYF
>TRBJ1-3|TRBV5-1|.|.
TGCGCCAGCAGCTTGGCCTTAGAAGGAACCATATATTTT
CASSLALEGTIYF
>TRBJ1-2|TRBV2|many|.
TGTGCCAGCAGTGAGCCGGCCTTAGCTAACTATGGCTACACCTTC
CASSEPALANYGYTF
>TRBJ1-3|TRBV6-6|.|TRBD1
TGTGCCAGCAGTTTAACGGACAGGCGGTCTGGAAACACCATATATTTT
CASSLTDRRSGNTIYF
>TRBJ2-1|TRBV14|.|.
TGTGCCAGCAGCCAAATTAGCGGTCCCTCCTACAATGAGCAGTTCTTC
CASSQISGPSYNEQFF
>TRBJ2-1|TRBV28|once|.
TGTGCCAGCAGTTTAATAGGCTATGAGCAGTTCTTC
CASSLIGYEQFF
>TRBJ1-3|TRBV11-2|.|.
TGTGCCAGCAGCATGGGGGGGGCTCACTCTGGAAACACCATATATTTT
CASSMGGAHSGNTIYF
>TRBJ1-5|TRBV6-6|.|.
TGTGCCAGCAGTTACGATTATGCTCAGCCCCAGCATTTT
CASSYDYAQPQHF
>TRBJ2-5|TRBV2|.|TRBD1
TGTGCCAGCAGTTTCGGACAGGGACGGGAGACCCAGTACTTC
CASSFGQGRETQYF
>TRBJ1-4|TRBV4-2|.|.
TGTGCCAGCAGCCAAGATCTTGAAAAACTGTTTTTT
CASSQDLEKLFF
>TRBJ2-6|TRBV28|.|.
TGTGCCAGCAGTTTAGTAGGCAGCCCCTCTGGGGCCAACGTCCTGACTTTC
CASSLVGSPSGANVLTF
>TRBJ1-5|TRBV2|.|.
TGTGCCAGCAGTGAAGGTGCAATCGGGCCCCAGCATTTT
CASSEGAIGPQHF
>TRBJ1-2|TRBV7-6|.|TRBD1
TGTGCCAGCAGCTTGGGACAGGGGGCGCATGGCTACACCTTC
CASSLGQGAHGYTF
>TRBJ1-3|TRBV5-1|.|.
TGCGCCAGCAGCTTGGGACACGGAGCTGCCTCTGGAAACACCATATATTTT
CASSLGHGAASGNTIYF
>TRBJ2-1|TRBV7-7|once|TRBD2
TGTGCTAGCAGCTTTGGCGGGAGCGGCTACAATGAGCAGTTCTTC
CASSFGGSGYNEQFF
>TRBJ2-3|TRBV6-1|.|TRBD2
TGTGCCAGCAGTGGTCTAGCGGGCCCTAGCACAGATACGCAGTATTTT
CASSGLAGPSTDTQYF
>TRBJ1-3|TRBV10-2|.|.
TGCGCCAGCAAGGCCGGGAACTCTGGAAACACCATATATTTT
CASKAGNSGNTIYF
>TRBJ2-5|TRBV11-1|.|.
TGTGCCAGCAGCTTGGGGTTTGGACAAGAAGAGACCCAGTACTTC
CASSLGFGQEETQYF
>TRBJ1-5|TRBV19|.|.
TGTGCCAGTAGTTCAAGAGCCGGAGCCCAGCATTTT
CASSSRAGAQHF
>TRBJ1-1|TRBV5-1|.|.
TGCGCCAGCAGCTTGGCCGGAGGAGACTGGAACACTGAAGCTTTCTTT
CASSLAGGDWNTEAFF
>TRBJ2-1|TRBV5-6|.|TRBD2
TGTGCCAGCAGCTTCAGACTAGCGGGAGCCTACAATGAGCAGTTCTTC
CASSFRLAGAYNEQFF
>TRBJ2-7|TRBV5-1|.|.
TGCGCCAGCAGCTTGGCCGGGTTGGGGCCTAGTAGGTCCTACGAGCAGTACTTC
CASSLAGLGPSRSYEQYF
>TRBJ2-1|TRBV4-1|once|.
TGCGCCAGCAGCCTTGAGGACGGGAACTCCTACAATGAGCAGTTCTTC
CASSLEDGNSYNEQFF
>TRBJ2-1|TRBV7-6|.|.
TGTGCCAGCAGCTCCTACGGGGACAATGAGCAGTTCTTC
CASSSYGDNEQFF
>TRBJ2-1|TRBV23-1|.|TRBD2
TGCGCCAGCAGTCAGGCCCAACTAGCGGGAGACCACAATGAGCAGTTCTTC
CASSQAQLAGDHNEQFF
>TRBJ2-1|TRBV6-5|.|TRBD1
TGTGCCAGCGCGATACAGGGGTCTGGTGAGCAGTTCTTC
CASAIQGSGEQFF
>TRBJ2-1|TRBV2|.|TRBD2
TGTGCCAGCAGTGACCTAGCGGGGAGAATCAATGAGCAGTTCTTC
CASSDLAGRINEQFF
>TRBJ1-4|TRBV6-6|.|.
TGTGCCAGCATCTGGGACGGCAACAATGAAAAACTGTTTTTT
CASIWDGNNEKLFF
>TRBJ1-1|TRBV5-4|.|TRBD1
TGTGCCAGCAGCCGGGACAGGGGGCACACTGAAGCTTTCTTT
CASSRDRGHTEAFF
>TRBJ2-2|TRBV11-2|once|TRBD2
TGTGCCAGCAGCCGGACTAGCACCGGGGAGCTGTTTTTT
CASSRTSTGELFF
>TRBJ2-1|TRBV4-1|.|.
TGCGCCAGCAGCCAAGCCCCGACAGACCACAATGAGCAGTTCTTC
CASSQAPTDHNEQFF
>TRBJ1-1|TRBV30|.|.
TGTGCCTGGAGAGGGCAGGCCGCGAACACTGAAGCTTTCTTT
CAWRGQAANTEAFF
>TRBJ2-3|TRBV4-2|.|TRBD2
TGTGCCAGCAGCCTGAACCCGGGACTAGCGGTGAATCCGGATACGCAGTATTTT
CASSLNPGLAVNPDTQYF
>TRBJ2-3|TRBV5-1|.|TRBD2
TGCGCCAGCAGCTCGACTAGCGGGATGGGTACAGATACGCAGTATTTT
CASSSTSGMGTDTQYF
>TRBJ1-2|TRBV13|.|.
TGTGCCAGCAGCTTAGGGACAGCGGGCTACACCTTC
CASSLGTAGYTF